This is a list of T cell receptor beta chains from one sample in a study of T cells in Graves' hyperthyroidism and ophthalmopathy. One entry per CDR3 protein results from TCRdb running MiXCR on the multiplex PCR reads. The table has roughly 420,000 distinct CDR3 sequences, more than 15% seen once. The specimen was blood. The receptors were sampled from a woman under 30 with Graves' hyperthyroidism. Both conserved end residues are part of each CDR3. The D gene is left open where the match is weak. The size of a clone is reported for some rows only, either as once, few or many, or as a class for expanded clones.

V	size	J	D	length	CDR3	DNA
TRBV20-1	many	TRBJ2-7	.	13	CSARDYDSYEQYF	TGCAGTGCTAGAGATTATGACTCCTACGAGCAGTACTTC
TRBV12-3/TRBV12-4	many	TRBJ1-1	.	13	CASTFGASTEAFF	TGTGCCAGCACCTTCGGTGCGAGCACTGAAGCTTTCTTT
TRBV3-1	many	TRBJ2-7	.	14	CASSQDLREGEQYF	TGTGCCAGCAGCCAAGATTTGCGGGAAGGCGAGCAGTACTTC
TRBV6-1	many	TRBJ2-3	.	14	CASSEGRDPDTQYF	TGTGCCAGCAGTGAGGGAAGGGACCCAGATACGCAGTATTTT
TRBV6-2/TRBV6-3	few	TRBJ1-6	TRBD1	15	CASRPAEGASSPLHF	TGTGCCAGCAGACCCGCGGAGGGGGCAAGTTCACCCCTCCACTTT
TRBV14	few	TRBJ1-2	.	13	CASSQDLGEGYTF	TGTGCCAGCAGCCAAGATTTGGGGGAAGGCTACACCTTC
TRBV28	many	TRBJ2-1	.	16	CASTPGGAASYNEQFF	TGTGCCAGCACCCCCGGTGGGGCAGCCTCCTACAATGAGCAGTTCTTC
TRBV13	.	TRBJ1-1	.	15	CVSSLFRISNTEAFF	TGTGTCAGCAGCTTATTTAGAATCTCTAACACTGAAGCTTTCTTT
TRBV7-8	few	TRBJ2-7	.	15	CASSFVSGVSYEQYF	TGTGCCAGTAGCTTTGTGTCAGGGGTCTCCTACGAGCAGTACTTC
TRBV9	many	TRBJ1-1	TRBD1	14	CASSVGTGGTEAFF	TGTGCCAGCAGCGTCGGGACAGGGGGGACTGAAGCTTTCTTT
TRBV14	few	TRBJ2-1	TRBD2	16	CASSQDLSGRAREQFF	TGTGCCAGCAGCCAAGATTTAAGCGGGAGGGCCCGGGAGCAGTTCTTC
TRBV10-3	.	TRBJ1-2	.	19	CAIRDNSWGNPQANYGYTF	TGTGCCATCAGAGACAACTCATGGGGTAACCCCCAAGCTAACTATGGCTACACCTTC
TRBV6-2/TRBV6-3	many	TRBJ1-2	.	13	CASSRTTNYGYTF	TGTGCCAGCAGTAGGACAACTAACTATGGCTACACCTTC
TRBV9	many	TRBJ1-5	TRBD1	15	CASSASGQGNQPQHF	TGTGCCAGCAGCGCTTCAGGACAGGGCAATCAGCCCCAGCATTTT
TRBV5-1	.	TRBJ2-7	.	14	CASSLGQWTYEQYF	TGCGCCAGCAGCTTGGGACAGTGGACCTACGAGCAGTACTTC
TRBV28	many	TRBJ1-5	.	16	CASSEVDRAGNQPQHF	TGTGCCAGCAGTGAAGTGGACCGCGCGGGCAATCAGCCCCAGCATTTT
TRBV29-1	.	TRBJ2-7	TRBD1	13	CSARTGRSYEQYF	TGCAGCGCCCGGACAGGGAGGTCCTACGAGCAGTACTTC
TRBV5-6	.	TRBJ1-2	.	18	CASSLMVAGGLRFDGYTF	TGTGCCAGCAGCTTGATGGTAGCAGGCGGATTAAGATTCGATGGCTACACCTTC
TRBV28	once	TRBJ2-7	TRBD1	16	CASSYFVDRGTYEQYF	TGTGCCAGCAGCTATTTTGTGGACAGGGGCACCTACGAGCAGTACTTC
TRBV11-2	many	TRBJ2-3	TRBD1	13	CASSSGQANTQYF	TGTGCCAGCAGCTCAGGACAGGCCAATACGCAGTATTTT
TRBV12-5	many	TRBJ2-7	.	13	CASGLGNSYEQYF	TGTGCTAGTGGTTTGGGGAACTCCTACGAGCAGTACTTC
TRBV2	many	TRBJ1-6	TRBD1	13	CASLRDSVSPLHF	TGTGCCAGTCTCCGGGACAGTGTTTCACCCCTCCACTTT
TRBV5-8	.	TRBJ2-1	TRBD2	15	CASSPPGGLNNEQFF	TGTGCCAGCAGCCCGCCGGGGGGATTGAACAATGAGCAGTTCTTC
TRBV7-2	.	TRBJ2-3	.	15	CASSLSAGTTDTQYF	TGTGCCAGCAGCTTATCGGCGGGGACCACAGATACGCAGTATTTT
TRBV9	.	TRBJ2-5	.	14	CASSVEGTEETQYF	TGTGCCAGCAGCGTAGAAGGCACAGAAGAGACCCAGTACTTC
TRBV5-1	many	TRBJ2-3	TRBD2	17	CASSLGLAGVKTDTQYF	TGCGCCAGCAGCTTGGGACTAGCGGGAGTAAAGACAGATACGCAGTATTTT
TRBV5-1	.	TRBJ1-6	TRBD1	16	CASSLGTDRVGTPLHF	TGCGCCAGCAGCTTGGGAACCGACAGGGTTGGGACACCCCTCCACTTT
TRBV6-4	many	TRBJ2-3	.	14	CASSDDGSTDTQYF	TGTGCCAGCAGTGACGACGGCAGCACAGATACGCAGTATTTT
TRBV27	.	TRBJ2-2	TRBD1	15	CASWRHGQGTGELFF	TGTGCCAGCTGGAGACACGGACAGGGTACCGGGGAGCTGTTTTTT
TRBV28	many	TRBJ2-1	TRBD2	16	CASSPQTSGSGNEQFF	TGTGCCAGCAGCCCACAGACTAGCGGGAGTGGCAATGAGCAGTTCTTC
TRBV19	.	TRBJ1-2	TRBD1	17	CASRISGTASLNGGYTF	TGTGCCAGTAGGATAAGCGGGACAGCCTCACTTAATGGTGGCTACACCTTC
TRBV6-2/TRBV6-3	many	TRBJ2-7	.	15	CASTRDDRISYEQYF	TGTGCCAGCACTAGGGACGACCGGATCTCCTACGAGCAGTACTTC
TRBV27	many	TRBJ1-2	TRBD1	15	CASSSTGTGGYGYTF	TGTGCCAGCAGTTCGACCGGGACAGGGGGCTATGGCTACACCTTC
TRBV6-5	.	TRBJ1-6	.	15	CASSYNGIYNSPLHF	TGTGCCAGCAGTTACAATGGGATCTATAATTCACCCCTCCACTTT
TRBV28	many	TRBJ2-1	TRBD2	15	CASSLGGTSANEQFF	TGTGCCAGCAGTCTAGGTGGGACTAGCGCCAATGAGCAGTTCTTC
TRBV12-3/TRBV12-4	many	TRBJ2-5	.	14	CASSLDYGMETQYF	TGTGCCAGCAGTTTGGACTACGGTATGGAGACCCAGTACTTC
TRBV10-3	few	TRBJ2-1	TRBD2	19	CAISPQGLAGVRSYNEQFF	TGTGCCATCAGTCCCCAAGGACTAGCGGGAGTAAGATCCTACAATGAGCAGTTCTTC
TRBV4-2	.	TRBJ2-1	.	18	CASSQDWLTQSSYNEQFF	TGTGCCAGCAGCCAAGATTGGCTCACCCAGAGCTCCTACAATGAGCAGTTCTTC
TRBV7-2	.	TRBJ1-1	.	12	CASSPKYTEAFF	TGTGCCAGCAGCCCCAAGTATACTGAAGCTTTCTTT
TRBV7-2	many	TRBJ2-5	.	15	CASSLVGSLRETQYF	TGTGCCAGCAGCTTAGTAGGCTCCCTCAGGGAGACCCAGTACTTC
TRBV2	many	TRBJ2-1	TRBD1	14	CATQFRGQNNEQFF	TGTGCCACCCAATTCCGGGGACAGAACAATGAGCAGTTCTTC
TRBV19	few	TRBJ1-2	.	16	CASTAYQTGANYGYTF	TGTGCCAGTACGGCGTACCAGACAGGAGCTAACTATGGCTACACCTTC
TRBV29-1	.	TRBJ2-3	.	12	CSVFGKRYTQYF	TGCAGCGTTTTCGGAAAAAGATATACGCAGTATTTT
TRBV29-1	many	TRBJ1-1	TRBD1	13	CSDKQGENTEAFF	TGCAGCGACAAACAGGGGGAGAACACTGAAGCTTTCTTT
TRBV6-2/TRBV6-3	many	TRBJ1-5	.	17	CASSSASGTPKYQPQHF	TGTGCCAGCAGTTCCGCTTCCGGGACACCGAAATATCAGCCCCAGCATTTT
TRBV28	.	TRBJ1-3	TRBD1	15	CASTEQGASGNTIYF	TGTGCCAGCACCGAACAGGGGGCTTCGGGAAACACCATATATTTT
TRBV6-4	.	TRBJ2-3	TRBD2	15	CASSAQRGGLDTQYF	TGTGCCAGCAGTGCCCAGCGGGGGGGCCTAGATACGCAGTATTTT
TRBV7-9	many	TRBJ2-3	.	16	CASSYSGGSRTDTQYF	TGTGCCAGCAGCTACTCCGGGGGCTCACGCACAGATACGCAGTATTTT
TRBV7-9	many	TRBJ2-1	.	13	CASSLGLMNEQFF	TGTGCCAGCAGCTTAGGTCTAATGAATGAGCAGTTCTTC
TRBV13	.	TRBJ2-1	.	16	CASSPPREAFSNEQFF	TGTGCCAGCAGCCCTCCCAGGGAGGCGTTTTCCAATGAGCAGTTCTTC
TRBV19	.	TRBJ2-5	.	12	CASSINSETQYF	TGTGCCAGTAGTATTAACTCAGAGACCCAGTACTTC
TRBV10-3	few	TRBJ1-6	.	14	CAISISGEDSPLHF	TGTGCCATCAGTATATCAGGGGAGGATTCACCCCTCCACTTT
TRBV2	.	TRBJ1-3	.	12	CASTGFGNTIYF	TGTGCCAGCACAGGGTTTGGAAACACCATATATTTT
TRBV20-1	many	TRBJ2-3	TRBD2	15	CSARTSGEPRDTQYF	TGCAGTGCGCGGACTAGCGGAGAGCCTCGGGATACGCAGTATTTT
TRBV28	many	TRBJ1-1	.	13	CASRWTANTEAFF	TGTGCCAGCAGGTGGACAGCGAACACTGAAGCTTTCTTT
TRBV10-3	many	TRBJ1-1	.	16	CAIARGGHVMNTEAFF	TGTGCCATCGCCCGCGGGGGACATGTCATGAACACTGAAGCTTTCTTT
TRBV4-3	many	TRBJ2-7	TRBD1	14	CASSQVRQGYEQYF	TGCGCCAGCAGCCAAGTAAGACAGGGATACGAGCAGTACTTC